This T cell receptor beta chain stems from a study of CD4 T cells in relation to SARS-CoV-2 and coronaviruses. The germline V gene encodes CDR1 MGHRA and CDR2 YSYEKL. The germline V and J ends were trimmed by 3 bases and 0 bases, with 12 bases remaining between them. The CDR3 runs to 15 residues. A single count supports this clone. Its matching antigen is unknown. Method: immunoSEQ multiplex PCR; TCRdb's copy keeps in-frame clones and lacks some. The top ten clones hold around 9.6% of a sample with some 16,000 clones, around 77% of them seen once. The unexposed donors gave CD4+ T cells in 2011-2018, prior to COVID-19. Isolation of CD4+ T cells took place after 10 days in culture.

The chain links TRBV4-1 to TRBJ2-7; no firm D call. The sequence was obtained from a human donor in good health. Sequenced: CD4+ T cells from PBMCs, cultured in vitro. The CDR3 DNA reads as TGCGCCAGCAGCCACTTAACGACTGGCTCCTACGAGCAGTACTTC. It translates to CASSHLTTGSYEQYF.